The present TCR beta chain was sequenced within a study of blood T cells in healthy people across ages. A minimum of 6 micrograms of total RNA was extracted per sample. This clonotype was recorded only once. Its specificity is not known. The V gene lost 10 bases and the J gene lost 3 bases, with 22 bases spanning the gap. Germline V gene data show CDR1 as MNHEY and CDR2 as SVGAGI. This CDR3 has 15 amino acids. Study findings and constraints: With naive T cell percentage, TCR beta diversity showed a strong correlation. More naive CD4+ cells and higher diversity marked long-lived donors relative to aged donors.

Next came a second PCR, run for roughly 6 to 11 cycles, which used a sample-barcoded 5' primer along with a J-beta primer mix. TCRdb processed the 5' RACE reads anew with MiXCR; each CDR3 protein has one entry. In the table there are 1.8 million or so distinct CDR3 sequences, around 40% of which are singletons. Input material: blood. The receptor's source is a human donor in good health. The V gene is TRBV6-5, the J gene TRBJ2-7; D assignment may be TRBD1 or TRBD2 (5 bases each). This CDR3 is CATRGGTEKDYEQYF. The CDR3 region has the DNA TGTGCCACGCGAGGTGGGACGGAAAAAGACTACGAGCAGTACTTC.